The 15 T cell receptor beta chains presented below share a single source sample, sequenced in a study of blood T cell repertoires in COVID-19. Data came from immunoSEQ multiplex PCR; TCRdb stores just in-frame clones and leaves some out. Among more than 400,000 clones, about 90% were seen once, and the ten largest hold more than 0.55%. Sequencing used PBMCs or T cells enriched from blood (not recorded which). The receptors originated from a man aged 18 to 30 who had recovered from COVID-19.

The rearrangement uses TRBV10-2 and TRBJ1-1, with 9 positions matching TRBD1. The CDR3 runs 15 residues. J was trimmed by 2 bases and V by 8 bases; bases with no gene match: 9. CDR1 and CDR2 (germline): WSHSY, SAAADI. The DNA of the CDR3 is TGCGCCAGCCGTGGACAGGGGAGGATAAACACTGAAGCTTTCTTT. Translation gives CASRGQGRINTEAFF.

The chain is built from TRBV6-1 and TRBJ1-5; TRBD1 matches at 10 bases. Per germline, CDR1 MNHNS and CDR2 SASEGT. Germline trimming cut 0 bases from V and 2 bases from J; bases unmatched to any gene: 16. This CDR3 region has 21 residues. CDR3 protein: CASSEAGVGGQGRVGNQPQHF. The CDR3 nucleotides are TGTGCCAGCAGTGAAGCCGGGGTAGGGGGACAGGGGAGGGTTGGCAATCAGCCCCAGCATTTT.

The rearrangement links TRBV18 to TRBJ2-7; possible D gene TRBD1, 6 bases. CDR1 and CDR2 (germline): KGHSH, LQKENI. CDR3 length: 13 amino acids. The V end lost 3 bases, the J end lost 2 bases, and 8 bases lay between the germline ends. Here the CDR3 DNA reads TGTGCCAGCTCACCGGACAGTACCTACGAGCAGTACTTC. Encoded protein: CASSPDSTYEQYF.

The rearrangement uses TRBV30 and TRBJ1-5; D remains unclear. Per the germline V gene, CDR1 is GTSNPN and CDR2 is SVGIG (reference sequence). This CDR3 contains 15 residues. V was clipped by 2 bases and J by 0 bases, with 11 bases between them. The DNA of the CDR3 is TGTGCCTGGAGTTCTAAGTCCTATAGCAATCAGCCCCAGCATTTT. Translation: CAWSSKSYSNQPQHF.

The rearrangement links TRBV2 to TRBJ2-5; 12 bases align to TRBD2. The CDR3 runs to 14 residues. Trimming removed 10 bases from V and 3 bases from J; junction bases left unmatched: 6. CDR1 and CDR2 from the germline V gene are SNHLY and FYNNEI. The CDR3: CATDRLAGEETQYF. CDR3 DNA sequence: TGTGCCACCGACCGACTAGCGGGGGAAGAGACCCAGTACTTC.

The rearrangement links TRBV20-1 to TRBJ1-1; D not certain. Deletions cut 3 bases from V and 8 bases from J, with 10 bases between. CDR3 size: 11 residues. From germline, CDR1 is DFQATT and CDR2 SNEGSKA (reference sequence). CDR3 DNA sequence: TGCAGTGCTAGGTTTCAGGCGGAAGCTTTCTTT. This codes for CSARFQAEAFF.

In its sample, this clone was seen a few times. CDR3 sequence (DNA): TGCAGTGCTAGTTACTCTGGGGCCAACGTCCTGACTTTC. It is translated as CSASYSGANVLTF. The chain joins TRBV20-1 to TRBJ2-6; D is unresolved. CDR3 length equals 13 residues. Trimming removed 3 bases from V and 0 bases from J, with 3 bases in between. CDR1 and CDR2 (germline): DFQATT, SNEGSKA (reference sequence).

The rearrangement links TRBV2 to TRBJ1-2, with 9 bases matching TRBD1. This CDR3 has 15 residues. Germline CDR1 SNHLY, CDR2 FYNNEI. V was pared by 4 bases and J by 4 bases, with 7 bases of the junction left unmatched. CDR3 DNA: TGTGCCAGCAGTGCCTACCCGGACAGGGGCTATGGCTACACCTTC. Translation: CASSAYPDRGYGYTF.

V is TRBV3-1 (or the pseudogene TRBV3-2) and J is TRBJ2-7; TRBD2 aligns across 11 bases. V lost 4 bases to trimming and J lost 12 bases; unmatched junction nucleotides: 5. The CDR3 runs to 12 residues. Germline V gene lookup returns CDR1 LGHDT and CDR2 YNNKEL (reference sequence). The CDR3 here is CASSLSGGALYF. CDR3 sequence (DNA): TGTGCCAGCAGCCTTAGCGGGGGGGCCTTGTACTTC.

The rearrangement uses TRBV30 and TRBJ1-5, with 7 bases aligning to TRBD1. The germline V gene encodes CDR1 GTSNPN and CDR2 SVGIG (reference sequence). V gave up 1 base and J gave up 6 bases; unmatched junction bases: 9. The CDR3 extends over 15 amino acids. This chain's CDR3 is CAWSAGGRVGQPQHF. The CDR3 DNA is TGTGCCTGGAGTGCAGGGGGTCGAGTGGGTCAGCCCCAGCATTTT.

This chain joins TRBV10-1 and TRBJ1-1; D perhaps matches TRBD1 (5 bases). With 3 bases removed from V and 8 bases from J, the gap between germline ends came to 13 bases. The CDR3 contains 13 residues. From germline, CDR1 is WNHNN and CDR2 SYGVQD (reference sequence). The CDR3 region is CASSEPGGTEAFF. The CDR3, as DNA: TGCGCCAGCAGTGAACCTGGGGGGACCGAAGCTTTCTTT.

V usage is TRBV6-5 and J usage is TRBJ1-2; D may be TRBD1 (6 bases). The germline gives CDR1 MNHEY, CDR2 SVGAGI. The CDR3 consists of 14 residues. With 5 bases removed from V and 8 bases from J, the gap between germline ends came to 18 bases. The CDR3 coding sequence is TGTGCCAGCAGTAGACCTGGGGGGGCGCGGGGCTACACCTTC. Translating it yields CASSRPGGARGYTF.

This clone turned up a few times. The rearrangement uses TRBV2 and TRBJ1-2; TRBD1 might be the D (5 bases). Germline V gene lookup returns CDR1 SNHLY and CDR2 FYNNEI. Trimming took 6 bases from V and 4 from J, leaving 12 bases between them. This CDR3 spans 13 amino acids. In DNA, the CDR3 is TGTGCCAGCAGCCCAGGGTCCGTCTATGGCTACACCTTC. It yields the protein CASSPGSVYGYTF.

The chain links TRBV10-1 to TRBJ2-1; possibly TRBD2 for D (6 bases). CDR3 length equals 19 residues. V lost 1 base and J 4 bases, leaving 23 bases between the germline ends. Per germline, CDR1 WNHNN and CDR2 SYGVQD (reference sequence). CDR3 region: CASSELGYHERRGYNEQFF. The CDR3 nucleotides read TGCGCCAGCAGTGAGTTAGGATACCACGAGCGGCGGGGATACAATGAGCAGTTCTTC.

The chain has TRBV19 and TRBJ1-1, with a weak D call TRBD1 (6 bases). In germline, CDR1 is LNHDA, CDR2 SQIVND (reference sequence). The CDR3 consists of 13 residues. V was trimmed by 5 bases and J by 4 bases, leaving 11 bases between them. This CDR3 is CASSLTGVTEAFF. Written as DNA, the CDR3 is TGTGCCAGTAGTCTGACAGGCGTCACTGAAGCTTTCTTT. The full variable domain, rest sourced from reference TRBV19 and TRBJ1-1, is DGGITQSPKYLFRKEGQNVTLSCEQNLNHDAMYWYRQDPGQGLRLIYYSQIVNDFQKGDIAEGYSVSREKKESFPLTVTSAQKNPTAFYLCASSLTGVTEAFFGQGTRLTVV.